The 21 T cell receptor beta chains given below trace back to one sample, sequenced in a study of Ad26.COV2.S vaccination and SARS-CoV-2 variants. As to treatment: over 15 received Ad26.COV2.S at low or high dose, single or two shots; 5 received placebo; per-sample allocation not given. Day 63 after the first vaccine or placebo injection was the time point for sampling. Profiled with immunoSEQ multiplex PCR; TCRdb holds only in-frame clones, not every one. The sample lists 300,000 to 350,000 clones, 86% occurring once. This sample comprised peripheral blood, obtained in a trial of Ad26.COV2.S vaccine versus placebo. The receptors stem from a person aged 18 to 59 who received the Ad26.COV2.S COVID-19 vaccine or a placebo.

This rearrangement joins TRBV24-1 to TRBJ1-5, with D unclear. The CDR3 contains 13 residues. Per germline, CDR1 KGHDR and CDR2 SFDVKD. The V end was cut by 9 bases, the J end by 3 bases, with 11 bases between. CDR3 DNA: TGTGCCACCCGGGCAGCGTTCAATCAGCCCCAGCATTTT. Its translation is CATRAAFNQPQHF.

This clone is medium-sized. The J gene is TRBJ1-2, the V gene TRBV12-3 or TRBV12-4, with D maybe TRBD1 (6 bases). V was shortened by 6 bases and J by 7 bases, with 9 bases between the two germline ends. This CDR3 has 11 amino acids. CDR3 sequence reads: CASSTGSGYTF. In DNA, the CDR3 is TGTGCCAGCAGCACAGGGAGTGGCTACACCTTC.

The chain uses TRBV3-1 (or the pseudogene TRBV3-2) and TRBJ2-3; the D is unclear. Trimming shortened V by 0 bases and J by 2 bases, and 6 bases separated the two germline ends. CDR3 length equals 14 residues. The germline gives CDR1 LGHDT, CDR2 YNNKEL (reference sequence). This CDR3 is CASSQDRTTDTQYF. CDR3 sequence (DNA): TGTGCCAGCAGCCAAGATCGGACCACAGATACGCAGTATTTT.

The chain joins TRBV7-9 to TRBJ2-7; D might be TRBD2 (6 bases). V was cut by 2 bases and J by 2 bases, with 10 bases left in between. Germline CDR1 and CDR2: SEHNR and FQNEAQ (reference sequence). There are 14 residues in the CDR3. CDR3 DNA sequence: TGTGCCAGCAGCTTAACTAGCTTAACCTACGAGCAGTACTTC. Its translation is CASSLTSLTYEQYF.

The genes are TRBV24-1 and TRBJ2-7, with D possibly TRBD1 on 6 matching bases. There are 14 residues in the CDR3. Germline V lookup: CDR1 KGHDR, CDR2 SFDVKD. The V end lost 0 bases, the J end lost 8 bases, and 13 bases lay between the germline ends. Here the CDR3 reads CATSDLRQASKQYF. The CDR3 DNA is TGTGCCACCAGTGATTTGCGACAGGCTAGTAAGCAGTACTTC.

This chain links TRBV2 with TRBJ2-1; D may be TRBD1 (5 bases). V gave up 0 bases and J gave up 8 bases, with 8 bases separating them. Germline-derived CDR1 and CDR2 are SNHLY and FYNNEI. The CDR3 totals 13 residues. The CDR3 loop reads CASSEAQGYEQFF. For the CDR3, the DNA is TGTGCCAGCAGTGAAGCGCAGGGTTATGAGCAGTTCTTC.

The rearrangement joins TRBV6-2 or TRBV6-3 to TRBJ1-5; D not resolved. Trimming stripped 6 bases from V and 5 bases from J, with 11 bases between. From germline, CDR1 is MNHEY and CDR2 SVGEGT. This CDR3 is 13 amino acids long. This CDR3 is CASSPDEYQPQHF. As DNA, the CDR3 is TGTGCCAGCAGCCCCGACGAGTATCAGCCCCAGCATTTT.

The chain joins TRBV28 to TRBJ1-4; D ambiguous. V lost 5 bases and J 8 bases, leaving 9 bases between the germline ends. Germline CDR1 reads MDHEN; CDR2 reads SYDVKM. This CDR3 comprises 12 residues. The DNA of the CDR3 is TGTGCCAGCAGTCCCCTCGACGAAAAACTGTTTTTT. Its translation: CASSPLDEKLFF.

The V and J genes are TRBV6-5 and TRBJ2-1; 7 bases are shared with TRBD2. The CDR3 is 15 residues long. The ends lost 6 bases at V and 9 bases at J; junction bases unmatched: 14. Germline CDR1 and CDR2: MNHEY and SVGAGI. CDR3 loop: CASSQDMTSSGEQFF. The CDR3 DNA is TGTGCCAGCAGCCAAGATATGACTAGCTCAGGTGAGCAGTTCTTC.

The rearrangement uses TRBV4-2 and TRBJ1-5; D remains ambiguous. Germline V gene data show CDR1 as LGHNA and CDR2 as YNFKEQ. The CDR3 length is 15 residues. V lost 0 bases and J 0 bases, leaving 6 bases between the germline ends. The CDR3 here is CASSQDPSSNQPQHF. In DNA form, the CDR3 reads TGTGCCAGCAGCCAAGATCCGAGTAGCAATCAGCCCCAGCATTTT.

V usage is TRBV10-3 and J usage is TRBJ1-5, with a possible D match to TRBD1 (5 bases). Germline assignment: CDR1 ENHRY and CDR2 SYGVKD. The ends were cut back, 6 bases at V and 5 bases at J, with 14 bases in the middle. This CDR3 region has 14 residues. The CDR3 bases are TGTGCCATCAGCCGGACAACCGGGGATCAGCCCCAGCATTTT. It is translated as CAISRTTGDQPQHF.

CDR3 region: CASSLTKRPRLAGDEQFF. CDR3 nucleotide sequence: TGTGCCAGCAGCTTGACAAAACGGCCCAGACTAGCGGGAGATGAGCAGTTCTTC. The chain has TRBV5-6 and TRBJ2-1, with TRBD2 identical over 12 bases. The CDR3 totals 18 residues. Germline V gene sequence: CDR1 SGHDT, CDR2 YYEEEE. V dropped 1 base and J dropped 8; count of bases not matched to a gene: 13.

The rearrangement joins TRBV1 to TRBJ2-7; TRBD2 is taken as the D call from the table, unchecked against the DNA. TRBV1 is a known pseudogene. CDR3 length equals 16 residues. The CDR3: CTSSQVTDLPSYEQYF. The CDR3 DNA reads as TGCACCAGCAGCCAAGTCACTGACTTACCCTCCTACGAGCAGTACTTC.

This clone came up a few times. J is TRBJ2-1 and V is TRBV7-2; 9 bases align to TRBD1. This CDR3 is built from 18 residues. The trim removed 3 bases at V and 1 base at J, leaving 10 bases unmatched. The germline V gene encodes CDR1 SGHTA and CDR2 FQGNSA. The CDR3 here is CASSLGDRAFESYNEQFF. CDR3 DNA sequence: TGTGCCAGCAGCTTGGGGGACAGGGCCTTTGAATCCTACAATGAGCAGTTCTTC. The full variable domain, with the rest looked up from reference TRBV7-2 and TRBJ2-1, is GAGVSQSPSNKVTEKGKDVELRCDPISGHTALYWYRQSLGQGLEFLIYFQGNSAPDKSGLPSDRFSAERTGGSVSTLTIQRTQQEDSAVYLCASSLGDRAFESYNEQFFGPGTRLTVL.

The rearrangement uses TRBV6-2 or TRBV6-3 and TRBJ2-7; D gene unclear. The CDR3 is made up of 14 amino acids. The germline V gene has CDR1 MNHEY and CDR2 SVGEGT. Trimming removed 3 bases from V and 3 bases from J, with 12 bases in between. CDR3 in amino acids: CASSYIASNYEQYF. The CDR3 DNA follows: TGTGCCAGCAGTTATATCGCCAGTAACTACGAGCAGTACTTC.

This chain connects TRBV19 to TRBJ1-6; D remains unclear. The CDR3 has 14 amino acids. The V and J ends lost 0 bases and 6 bases respectively, with 6 bases between them. Per the germline V gene, CDR1 is LNHDA and CDR2 is SQIVND (reference sequence). The CDR3 is CASSIEWGNSPLHF. The CDR3 DNA follows: TGTGCCAGTAGTATAGAGTGGGGTAATTCACCCCTCCACTTT.

This clone turned up a few times. The chain recombines TRBV20-1 with TRBJ2-7, with 7 bases lining up with TRBD2. With 3 bases clipped from V and 6 bases from J, the junction kept 8 bases outside the gene matches. The germline V gene encodes CDR1 DFQATT and CDR2 SNEGSKA (reference sequence). CDR3 length: 13 residues. CDR3 amino acids: CSASRLGEGEQYF. CDR3 in DNA: TGCAGTGCTAGTAGGTTAGGGGAGGGCGAGCAGTACTTC.

The chain joins TRBV11-2 to TRBJ2-5; perhaps D is TRBD1 or TRBD2 (6 bases each). CDR1 is SGHAT, CDR2 FQNNGV, per germline. The CDR3 runs 14 residues. Trimming removed 7 bases from V and 5 bases from J, with 17 bases in between. The CDR3, as DNA: TGTGCCAGCACCGGACTCGGGGGCGGGGAGACCCAGTACTTC. Its translation: CASTGLGGGETQYF.

The genes are TRBV5-6 and TRBJ1-6, with TRBD1 identical over 7 bases. V shed 0 bases, J shed 0 bases, and the junction held 3 bases outside the gene matches. The CDR3 has 17 residues. CDR1 is SGHDT and CDR2 is YYEEEE in the germline V gene. In nucleotides, the CDR3 is TGTGCCAGCAGCTTGGAAGGGGGCGGCTCCTATAATTCACCCCTCCACTTT. It codes for CASSLEGGGSYNSPLHF.

This clone was observed once. The chain joins TRBV28 to TRBJ2-1, with D uncertain. CDR1 and CDR2 (germline): MDHEN, SYDVKM. There are 16 residues in the CDR3. The germline V and J ends were trimmed by 4 bases and 0 bases, with 13 bases remaining between them. This CDR3 reads CASSSPGESSYNEQFF. For the CDR3, the DNA is TGTGCCAGCAGTTCCCCGGGCGAGAGCTCCTACAATGAGCAGTTCTTC.

This chain connects TRBV12-3 or TRBV12-4 to TRBJ2-1; D is undetermined. Trimming pared 7 bases from V and 5 bases from J, leaving 9 bases between. This CDR3 is 12 amino acids long. The CDR3 protein is CASNGGNNEQFF. The CDR3, as DNA: TGTGCCAGCAACGGCGGTAACAATGAGCAGTTCTTC.